The present T cell receptor beta chain was sequenced within a study of blood T cell repertoires in COVID-19. The overall study: Donors in the United States, Italy and Spain gave samples during acute or convalescent COVID-19.

This clone appeared a few times. Germline CDR1 MDHEN, CDR2 SYDVKM. This CDR3 comprises 15 residues. Trimming at V came to 0 bases and at J to 12 bases, leaving 11 bases not matched to a gene. Under the authors' procedure: Amplifying reference gene primers gave estimates of nucleated cell counts. Some clones are missing from TCRdb's copy, which holds only in-frame ones; the method was immunoSEQ multiplex PCR. V and J calls plus clone size are reproduced from that table; the DNA served to infer D and trimming. Of over 200,000 clones listed, around 80% are singletons. The chain uses TRBV28 and TRBJ2-1; 7 positions match TRBD2. Sequencing was carried out using peripheral blood. The sequence came from a human donor in a cohort sampled during active COVID-19. This CDR3 reads CASSLWASGNVGQFF. In nucleotides, the CDR3 is TGTGCCAGCAGTTTATGGGCTAGCGGAAATGTGGGGCAGTTCTTC.